One T cell receptor beta chain is described in this entry. This clone was observed a handful of times. No antigen is known for it. The input lacks base qualities; no much larger clone sits a single base away. Each donor gave one peripheral blood draw, averaging roughly 100 mL, which was collected into heparinised tubes. Using a panel that included CD45RO, CCR7, CD25, CD127, CD95 and CD27, naive, central memory, regulatory and stem cell-like memory CD4+ T cells were sorted on a BD FACSAria II. A purity above 95% was achieved for all sorted populations. PBMCs were isolated immediately by Lymphoprep density gradient centrifugation and stained directly without culture. So that batch effects would be minimized, each experiment stained and sorted samples in pairs, pairing one healthy donor with one patient. The sample belongs to a study of beta chain features in type 1 diabetes (dated by TCRdb to the late 2010s). Notes on the research overall: No differences in mean age, gender distribution, total cell number or subset yield were found between patients and healthy donors. Across all samples, approximately 100 million sorted cells were examined, and cell number per subset correlated strongly with RNA yield. The study compared the TCRB repertoires of sorted circulating CD4+ T cell subsets in recently diagnosed type 1 diabetes patients with those in matched healthy donors. Naive and central memory subsets were obtained from all 30 or so donors, but regulatory and stem cell-like memory subsets were isolated from only 8 patients and about eight healthy donors.

CDR1 and CDR2, per the germline V gene, are SGHTA and FQGNSA. The CDR3 holds 11 amino acids from the cysteine to the phenylalanine. Just CDR3 DNA is preserved here, 33 bases in frame from base 1. Relative to germline, V is 10 bases shorter and J is 1 base shorter, with 7 bases between their ends. The High Capacity cDNA Reverse Transcription Kit was used to reverse transcribe all of the isolated RNA, meaning that expressed TCRB transcripts were what got sequenced. Naive, central memory and regulatory T cell samples underwent deep immunoSEQ sequencing, averaging about 3.5 million total reads per sample. Sorted cells were lysed in RLT buffer and RNA was extracted with DNase-treated RNeasy Micro or Mini kits, depending on cell number. To prevent cross-contamination, every cell subset was processed on its own, while patient and healthy donor samples were processed together. Using the immunoSEQ multiplex PCR, TCRB sequences were amplified from cDNA into 87-bp fragments spanning the CDR3 region. Amplicons were sequenced on the Illumina HiSeq platform. For the original study's pipeline: PCR bias was corrected computationally using synthetic template baselines, and reads within Hamming distance 2 were collapsed, with unmergeable singletons discarded. Reads were aligned against IMGT to assign V, D and J genes, CDR3 length and insertions or deletions at six rearrangement sites. Within each subset, clonotype counts were normalized to the number of sorted cells before true diversity and Gini coefficients were calculated with the tcR R package. The overlap coefficient, calculated on TCRB nucleotide sequences, was used to quantify repertoire sharing. TCRdb's version of the immuneACCESS table is confined to in-frame rearrangements and falls short of the full clone set. An unresolved V gene accounts for under half of the shortfall where checked; the remainder is of unknown origin. That table supplies the V and J calls and clone size; D and trimming were determined from the DNA. This sample has about 130,000 clones in its table, and roughly a tenth of those were observed once. The ten largest clones represent around 0.68% of the sample.

Broad study findings and their caveats: Sequencing cDNA rather than genomic DNA could over-represent highly expressing activated cells, although activation and CD3 levels did not differ between groups. Naive, central memory and regulatory TCRB repertoires appeared to be more alike among patients than among healthy donors. A moderate but significant shortening of TCRB CDR3 length was observed in type 1 diabetes patients in all four CD4+ subsets. Shorter templates might have been favored by PCR, but patient and control samples were amplified and corrected together, so both groups would have been affected equally by any skew. Only small numbers of individuals were included in the HLA sub-analyses, which left unresolved whether HLA type had any influence on TCRB rearrangement. At VDJ recombination sites, type 1 diabetes patients had fewer insertions and more deleted nucleotides, which implies abnormalities in thymic rearrangement.

Sequencing used central memory CD4+ T cells from blood. This sequence uses TRBV7-2 and TRBJ1-2; the D gene remains uncertain. This sequence was found in a man in his late teens or twenties in good health. At the DNA level, the sequence is TGTGCCACACAGATTAACTATGGCTACACCTTC. The resulting protein is CATQINYGYTF.